This T cell receptor beta chain comes out of a study of blood T cell repertoires in COVID-19 (dated by TCRdb to the early 2020s). Regarding the complete study: Samples covering the acute and convalescent phases of COVID-19 were provided by collaborators in the United States, Italy and Spain. The prospective study material was composed of cDNA or gDNA derived from T cells, B-cell-depleted T cells, or PBMCs. The dataset comprised deeply sampled blood TCRbeta repertoires from subjects exposed to, actively infected with, or recovered from COVID-19. A freely available public database, intended as a resource for researchers studying the immune response to SARS-CoV-2, is where the repertoires were released. The samples were drawn from the first 160 participants of the ongoing ImmuneRACE study and from roughly 1,300 subjects provided by 6 global collaborators. Sample metadata almost always included a de-identified subject ID, COVID-19 status, age in years and sex. HLA class I and class II types, where available, came from metadata supplied by the sample provider rather than from assay-based typing.

One collaborating source in Seattle enrolled patients during active infection and followed them longitudinally through the course of disease. Each collaborating institution followed its own protocols to collect whole blood in K2EDTA tubes. For TCRbeta analysis, collaborators shipped samples in one of three forms: frozen whole blood, isolated PBMCs, or DNA extracted from either of those sample types. This clone has only a few counts. Its binding antigen is unknown. No much larger clone is present one base from it, and per-base qualities are unavailable. Study-level results and caveats: The quantity of clinical and demographic metadata differed by source and by participant and was supplied without curation.

CDR1 and CDR2 were assigned from the germline V gene as MRHNA and SNTAGT. V and J are trimmed by 5 bases and 5 bases, and the gene matches miss 8 bases of the junction. Counted from cysteine to phenylalanine, this CDR3 has 15 amino acids. Only the CDR3 portion is preserved as DNA: 45 bases, with reading frame beginning at the first base. The immunoSEQ Assay, a bias-controlled multiplex PCR, was used to amplify TCRbeta CDR3 regions from genomic DNA. The study's processing was this. Nucleated cell counts per sample were estimated from amplification of reference gene primers within the assay. Sequence reads were collapsed and filtered to measure the absolute abundance of every unique TCRbeta CDR3 rearrangement. For each sample, productive Simpson clonality was calculated as the square root of Simpson's diversity index across productive rearrangements. TCRdb carries this immuneACCESS record with in-frame sequences only. Its versions omit some clonotypes, under half of them owing to an unresolved V gene in the studies checked, with the rest unexplained. V, J and clone size derive from that table, while D and trimming were established from the DNA sequence. The sample data list some 300,000 clones, and nearly 90% of these were observed just once. About 1% of the sample is in the top ten clones.

The sequence joins TRBV6-4 to TRBJ2-1, with 8 middle bases fitting TRBD1. This sequence was found in a middle-aged woman with COVID-19, enrolled during active disease. The sample taken for sequencing was peripheral blood. The DNA sequence reads TGTGCCAGCAGTTTAGGGACAGGCACCCACAATGAGCAGTTCTTC. Translated, this gives CASSLGTGTHNEQFF.